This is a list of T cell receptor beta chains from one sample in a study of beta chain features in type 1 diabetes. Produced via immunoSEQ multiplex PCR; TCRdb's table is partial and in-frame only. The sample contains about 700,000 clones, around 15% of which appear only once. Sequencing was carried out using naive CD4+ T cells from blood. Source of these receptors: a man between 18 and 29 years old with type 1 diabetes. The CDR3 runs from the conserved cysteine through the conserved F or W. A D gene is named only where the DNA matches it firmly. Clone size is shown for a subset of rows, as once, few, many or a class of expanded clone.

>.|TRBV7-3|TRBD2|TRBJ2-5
TGTGCCAGCGGAGAGTTAGCGGGCCCCCCCGAGACCCAGTACTTC
CASGELAGPPETQYF
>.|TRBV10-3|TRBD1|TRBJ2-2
TGTGCCATCAGGGAACAGGGGGACACCGGGGAGCTGTTTTTT
CAIREQGDTGELFF
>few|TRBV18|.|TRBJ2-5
TGTGCCAGCTCACCACCGAGAGGGCAAGAGACCCAGTACTTC
CASSPPRGQETQYF
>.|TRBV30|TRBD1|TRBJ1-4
TGTGCCGGACAGGGAGCTAATGAAAAACTGTTTTTT
CAGQGANEKLFF
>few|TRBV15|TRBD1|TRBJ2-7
TGTGCCACCTCCTGGGGCGGGACAGGGGGCTCCTACGAGCAGTACTTC
CATSWGGTGGSYEQYF
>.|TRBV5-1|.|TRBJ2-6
TGCGCCAGCAGCCCTCCCTCTGGGGCCAACGTCCTGACTTTC
CASSPPSGANVLTF
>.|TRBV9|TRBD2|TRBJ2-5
TGTGCCAGCAGCGCCCTAGCGGGGGGCCAAGAGACCCAGTACTTC
CASSALAGGQETQYF
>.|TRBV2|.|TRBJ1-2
TGTGCCAGCAGTGAGGACAGCCCGGGGGGCTACACCTTC
CASSEDSPGGYTF
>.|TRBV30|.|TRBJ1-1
TGTGCCTGGAGTGTACTAGGGACGGGGAAGACTGAAGCTTTCTTT
CAWSVLGTGKTEAFF
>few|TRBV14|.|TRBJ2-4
TGTGCCAGCAGCCAAGGCAGCGGGGGACAGGGTAACCCAGTAGCCAAAAACATTCAGTACTTC
CASSQGSGGQGNPVAKNIQYF
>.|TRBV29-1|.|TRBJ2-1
TGCAGCGTCTTAGTACAGGGTACCTACAATGAGCAGTTCTTC
CSVLVQGTYNEQFF
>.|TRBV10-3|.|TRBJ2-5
TGTGCCATCAGTGGATGGGGGGAGTCTCGGGAGACCCAGTACTTC
CAISGWGESRETQYF
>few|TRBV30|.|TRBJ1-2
TGTGCCTGGAGCCGAAATTCGGGCGTGACCGTCTATGGCTACACCTTC
CAWSRNSGVTVYGYTF
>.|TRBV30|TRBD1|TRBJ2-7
TGTGCCTGGAGAGCGGGGACAGGGTGGTCCTACGAGCAGTACTTC
CAWRAGTGWSYEQYF
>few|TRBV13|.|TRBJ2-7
TGTGCCAGCAGCGAGGACGGGACATCCTACGAGCAGTACTTC
CASSEDGTSYEQYF
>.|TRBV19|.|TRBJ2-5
TGTGCCAGTACCAATCTGGGTCTCCAAGAGACCCAGTACTTC
CASTNLGLQETQYF
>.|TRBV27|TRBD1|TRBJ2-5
TGTGCCAGCAGTGCGACAGGGCCAGGGGAGACCCAGTACTTC
CASSATGPGETQYF
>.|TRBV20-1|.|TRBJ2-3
TGCAGTGCTTTTCGTAGTGTTACGCAGTATTTT
CSAFRSVTQYF
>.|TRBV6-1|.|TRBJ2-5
TGTGCCAGCAGTGAACCTCCGGGCCAAGAGACCCAGTACTTC
CASSEPPGQETQYF
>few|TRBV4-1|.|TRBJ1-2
TGCGCCAGCAGCGGTACAGGAAACTATGGCTACACCTTC
CASSGTGNYGYTF
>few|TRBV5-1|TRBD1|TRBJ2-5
TGCGCCAGCAGCTTGGCCCCGGGACAGGGGGCCGAGACCCAGTACTTC
CASSLAPGQGAETQYF
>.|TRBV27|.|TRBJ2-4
TGTGCCAGCAGTTTCAGTACAGCGAAGGCGAACATTCAGTACTTC
CASSFSTAKANIQYF
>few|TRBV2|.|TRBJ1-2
TGTGCCAGCAGTTTTGGGCAGAACTATGGCTACACCTTC
CASSFGQNYGYTF
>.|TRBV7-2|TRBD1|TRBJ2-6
TGTGCCAGCAGCTTTGACAGGGTTGCTGGGGCCAACGTCCTGACTTTC
CASSFDRVAGANVLTF
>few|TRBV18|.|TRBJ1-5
TGTGCCAGCTCACCTCGGACCGAAACCGATAGCAATCAGCCCCAGCATTTT
CASSPRTETDSNQPQHF
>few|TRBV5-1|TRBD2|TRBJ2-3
TGCGCCAGCAGCTTGATTGGGACTAGCGGGGGCTTGGATACGCAGTATTTT
CASSLIGTSGGLDTQYF
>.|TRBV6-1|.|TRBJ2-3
TGTGCCAGCAGTGAAGCGAGGATATTAGTGACAGATACGCAGTATTTT
CASSEARILVTDTQYF
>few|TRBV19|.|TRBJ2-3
TGTGCCAGTAGGGACGGGGGCACAGATACGCAGTATTTT
CASRDGGTDTQYF
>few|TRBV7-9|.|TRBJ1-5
TGTGCCAGCAGCTTACGAGGGAATCAGCCCCAGCATTTT
CASSLRGNQPQHF
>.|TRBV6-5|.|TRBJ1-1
TGTGCCAGCAGTTACGGGCAAAACACTGAAGCTTTCTTT
CASSYGQNTEAFF
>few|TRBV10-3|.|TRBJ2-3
TGTGCCATCGGCAAGGGGACAGATACGCAGTATTTT
CAIGKGTDTQYF
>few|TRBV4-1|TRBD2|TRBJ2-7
TGCGCCAGCAGCCGACCGCTAGCGGGGGCCTCCTACGAGCAGTACTTC
CASSRPLAGASYEQYF
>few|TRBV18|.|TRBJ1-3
TGTGCCAGCTCACGAGGGAGGTCTGGAAACACCATATATTTT
CASSRGRSGNTIYF
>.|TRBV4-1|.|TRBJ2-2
TGCGCCAGCAGCCAAGTTGTTCGGGTCGGGGAGCTGTTTTTT
CASSQVVRVGELFF
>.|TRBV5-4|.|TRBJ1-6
TGTGCCAGCAGCTTGGATAATTCACCCCTCCACTTT
CASSLDNSPLHF
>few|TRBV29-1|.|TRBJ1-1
TGCAGCGTTGAAGGCCGTATGAACACTGAAGCTTTCTTT
CSVEGRMNTEAFF
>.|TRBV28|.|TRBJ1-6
TGTGCCAGCAGACCACAGAATTCACCCCTCCACTTT
CASRPQNSPLHF
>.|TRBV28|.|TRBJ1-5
TGTGCCAGCAGTCCCACGACGGGCGGGCAGCCCCAGCATTTT
CASSPTTGGQPQHF
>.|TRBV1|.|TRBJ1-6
TGCACCAGCAGCCAAGATTGGACAGGGGGTTCCTATAATTCACCCCTCCACTTT
CTSSQDWTGGSYNSPLHF
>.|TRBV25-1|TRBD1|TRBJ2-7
TGTGCCAGCAGTGAACAGGGCCGGGACAGGTACTACGAGCAGTACTTC
CASSEQGRDRYYEQYF
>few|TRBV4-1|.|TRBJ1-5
TGCGCCAGCAGCCAAGTCGGGCGGGGGCGACAGCCCCAGCATTTT
CASSQVGRGRQPQHF
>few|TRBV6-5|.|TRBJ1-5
TGTGCCAGCAGTCTGAATCGGGGTCAGCCCCAGCATTTT
CASSLNRGQPQHF
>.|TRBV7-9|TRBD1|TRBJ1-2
TGTGCCAGCAGCTTAGGGGACAGCCTCTATGGCTACACCTTC
CASSLGDSLYGYTF
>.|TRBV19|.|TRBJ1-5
TGTGCCAGTAGTATAAGACAGGATGGCCAGCCCCAGCATTTT
CASSIRQDGQPQHF
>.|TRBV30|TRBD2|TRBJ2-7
TGTGCCTGGGGTCCTCGCCCTAGCGGGGGCGACGAGCAGTACTTC
CAWGPRPSGGDEQYF
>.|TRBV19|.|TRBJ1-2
TGTGCCAGTAGACCCGAAGGTAGCGGACACCCCTATGGCTACACCTTC
CASRPEGSGHPYGYTF
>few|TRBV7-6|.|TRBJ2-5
TGTGCCAGCAGCCCTACCCCAGGGGACTTGGAGACCCAGTACTTC
CASSPTPGDLETQYF
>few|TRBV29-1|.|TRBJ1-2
TGCAGCGCCCTGTTGGGGTCTAACTATGGCTACACCTTC
CSALLGSNYGYTF
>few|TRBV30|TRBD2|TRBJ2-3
TGTGCCTGGAGTGGAACCCCAATCTCGAATAGCGGGGGGCTCTCGGCGCAGTATTTT
CAWSGTPISNSGGLSAQYF
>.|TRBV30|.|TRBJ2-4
TGTGCCTGGACGACTATGGCCAAAAACATTCAGTACTTC
CAWTTMAKNIQYF
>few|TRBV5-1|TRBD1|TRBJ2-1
TGCGCCAGCAGCGTTACAGGGGTCGGCTACAATGAGCAGTTCTTC
CASSVTGVGYNEQFF
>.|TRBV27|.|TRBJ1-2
TGTGCCAGCAGACATTCGGGAACCAACTATGGCTACACCTTC
CASRHSGTNYGYTF